These 27 T cell receptor beta chains came from one sample sequenced in a study of cytomegalovirus exposure and HLA in healthy donors. The PCR had 60 Vbeta and 13 Jbeta primers. Assay used: immunoSEQ multiplex PCR; TCRdb lists only in-frame clones, some missing. The sample lists 100,000 to 150,000 clones; 75% to 80% were seen once. The sequencing sample was made of PBMCs. Receptor source: a man aged 35-49 years in good health and CMV-seronegative.

The chain combines TRBV30 with TRBJ1-5; maybe TRBD1 (6 bases). This CDR3 contains 15 residues. CDR1 and CDR2 from the germline V gene are GTSNPN and SVGIG (reference sequence). The germline V and J ends were trimmed by 3 bases and 2 bases, with 14 bases remaining between them. CDR3 sequence: CAWSIQGPGNQPQHF. CDR3 in DNA: TGTGCCTGGAGCATACAGGGTCCGGGCAATCAGCCCCAGCATTTT.

The chain combines TRBV27 with TRBJ1-5; D is undetermined. Germline lookup yields CDR1 MNHEY and CDR2 SMNVEV (reference sequence). The CDR3 consists of 15 residues. The ends were cut back, 6 bases at V and 0 bases at J, with 12 bases in the middle. The CDR3 here is CASRGADYSNQPQHF. DNA for the CDR3: TGTGCCAGCAGGGGCGCAGATTATAGCAATCAGCCCCAGCATTTT.

Only a few counts were recorded for this clone. V is TRBV2 and J is TRBJ1-2; D is perhaps TRBD1 (6 bases). Germline V gene sequence: CDR1 SNHLY, CDR2 FYNNEI. The CDR3 spans 15 residues. Deletions cut 0 bases from V and 8 bases from J, with 16 bases between. CDR3 coding DNA: TGTGCCAGCAGTGAAGCGCAACAGGGATTTGGGGGCTACACCTTC. This encodes CASSEAQQGFGGYTF. Using reference TRBV2 and TRBJ1-2 for the parts outside the CDR3, the full variable domain is EPEVTQTPSHQVTQMGQEVILRCVPISNHLYFYWYRQILGQKVEFLVSFYNNEISEKSEIFDDQFSVERPDGSNFTLKIRSTKLEDSAMYFCASSEAQQGFGGYTFGSGTRLTVV.

This chain links TRBV6-1 with TRBJ1-5; TRBD1 matches 9 bases. J gave up 10 bases and V 6 bases, and 10 bases lay outside the gene matches. The CDR3 loop spans 14 amino acids. CDR1 is MNHNS and CDR2 is SASEGT in the germline V gene. The CDR3 region has the DNA TGTGCCAGCAGGTCGGGACAGGGTTCGGAACCCCAGCATTTT. Its protein product is CASRSGQGSEPQHF.

This chain uses TRBV6-6 with TRBJ1-2; maybe TRBD1 (6 bases). With 5 bases removed from V and 3 bases from J, the gap between germline ends came to 13 bases. The CDR3 contains 14 residues. Germline V gene data show CDR1 as MNHNY and CDR2 as SVGAGI (reference sequence). The CDR3 loop is CASSTRDIDYGYTF. The CDR3 nucleotides read TGTGCCAGCAGTACCCGGGACATCGACTATGGCTACACCTTC.

The rearrangement links TRBV5-6 to TRBJ1-2, with D tentatively TRBD1 (5 bases). CDR1 SGHDT and CDR2 YYEEEE come from the germline V gene. This CDR3 region has 14 residues. Trimming removed 2 bases from V and 4 bases from J, with 12 bases in between. In DNA, the CDR3 is TGTGCCAGCAGCTTTCGGGGGGGTGGCTATGGCTACACCTTC. This translates into CASSFRGGGYGYTF.

The chain carries TRBV7-2 and TRBJ1-5; D gene unclear. Germline loops: CDR1 SGHTA, CDR2 FQGNSA. The CDR3 loop spans 12 amino acids. V dropped 6 bases and J dropped 7 bases, with 10 bases sitting between them. The CDR3 region is CASSWPGQPQHF. The CDR3, as DNA: TGTGCCAGCAGTTGGCCGGGGCAGCCCCAGCATTTT.

The chain has TRBV14 and TRBJ1-1, with 8 positions matching TRBD1. This CDR3 is 13 amino acids long. Germline values: CDR1 SGHDN, CDR2 FVKESK. V dropped 0 bases and J dropped 11; count of bases not matched to a gene: 5. CDR3 residues: CASSQDTRDRAFF. The CDR3 nucleotides read TGTGCCAGCAGCCAAGATACTCGGGACAGGGCTTTCTTT.

CDR3: CASRLAGRWEQFF. The CDR3 coding sequence is TGTGCCAGCAGGCTAGCGGGGAGGTGGGAGCAGTTCTTC. The V call is TRBV6-5, the J call TRBJ2-1, with TRBD2 matching over 9 bases. Germline CDR1 MNHEY, CDR2 SVGAGI. The V gene end was trimmed by 6 bases and the J gene end by 10 bases; junction bases not matched to a gene: 7. CDR3 size: 13 residues.

The J gene is TRBJ1-5, the V gene TRBV2; 8 positions agree with TRBD1. With 3 bases clipped from V and 3 bases from J, the junction kept 4 bases outside the gene matches. CDR1 and CDR2 from the germline V gene are SNHLY and FYNNEI. The CDR3 extends over 15 amino acids. CDR3 amino acids: CASSDQDRANQPQHF. DNA of the CDR3: TGTGCCAGCAGTGACCAGGACAGGGCCAATCAGCCCCAGCATTTT.

The chain couples TRBV21-1 to TRBJ1-5. TRBV21-1 is recorded as a pseudogene. The CDR3 extends over 16 amino acids. The CDR3 loop reads CASIVTEFYSNQPQHF. The CDR3 DNA reads as TGTGCCAGCATCGTCACCGAGTTTTATAGCAATCAGCCCCAGCATTTT.

The rearrangement uses TRBV5-4 and TRBJ2-7; 12 positions agree with TRBD1. Germline CDR1 and CDR2: SGHNT and YYREEE (reference sequence). The CDR3 is made up of 15 amino acids. Trimming cost V 3 bases and J 3 bases; bases outside gene matches: 4. In DNA, the CDR3 is TGTGCCAGCAGCTCGGGACAGGGGGCCCTCTACGAGCAGTACTTC. It yields the protein CASSSGQGALYEQYF.

This chain joins TRBV20-1 and TRBJ1-1; no clear D. The CDR3 has 11 residues. Trimming pared 4 bases from V and 1 base from J, leaving 4 bases between. From germline, CDR1 is DFQATT and CDR2 SNEGSKA (reference sequence). The CDR3 protein is CSAKQNTEAFF. The CDR3 DNA follows: TGCAGTGCTAAACAGAACACTGAAGCTTTCTTT.

The V call is TRBV29-1, the J call TRBJ1-2; TRBD1 might be the D (5 bases). Trimming left V 4 bases short and J 8 bases short, with 14 bases between. The germline CDR1 and CDR2 sequences are SQVTM and ANQGSEA. The CDR3 loop spans 12 amino acids. The chain's CDR3 is CSVGGEGRGYTF. In DNA form, the CDR3 reads TGCAGCGTTGGAGGGGAGGGCAGGGGCTACACCTTC.

The genes are TRBV28 and TRBJ1-3, with TRBD1 as a possible D gene (6 bases). With 8 bases removed from V and 11 bases from J, the gap between germline ends came to 16 bases. From germline, CDR1 is MDHEN and CDR2 SYDVKM. The CDR3 sequence is 12 residues long. The CDR3 here is CASGPGGHSIYF. The CDR3 coding sequence is TGTGCCAGCGGGCCGGGGGGACACTCCATATATTTT. The complete variable domain, with remaining parts taken from reference TRBV28 and TRBJ1-3, reads DVKVTQSSRYLVKRTGEKVFLECVQDMDHENMFWYRQDPGLGLRLIYFSYDVKMKEKGDIPEGYSVSREKKERFSLILESASTNQTSMYLCASGPGGHSIYFGEGSWLTVV.

V is TRBV28 and J is TRBJ2-7; TRBD1 is a possible D gene (7 bases). Germline assignment: CDR1 MDHEN and CDR2 SYDVKM. The V end was cut by 6 bases, the J end by 0 bases, with 12 bases between. The CDR3 is 14 residues long. In DNA form, the CDR3 reads TGTGCCAGCAGGCTCCAGGGGGGCTCCTACGAGCAGTACTTC. This encodes CASRLQGGSYEQYF.

This rearrangement joins TRBV28 to TRBJ2-3; 8 bases are a match to TRBD2. Germline CDR1 reads MDHEN; CDR2 reads SYDVKM. The V and J ends lost 6 bases and 4 bases, in that order; junction bases with no gene match: 3. CDR3 size: 13 residues. CDR3 region: CASSIGGADTQYF. For the CDR3, the DNA is TGTGCCAGCAGCATCGGGGGGGCAGATACGCAGTATTTT.

J is TRBJ1-3 and V is TRBV5-1; D is perhaps TRBD1 (6 bases). Trimming took 4 bases from V and 6 from J, leaving 14 bases between them. The CDR3 totals 14 residues. CDR1 is SGHRS, CDR2 YFSETQ, per germline. The CDR3 DNA is TGCGCCAGCAGCCCATGGGACAATCCAAACACCATATATTTT. Its translation: CASSPWDNPNTIYF.

The CDR3: CASSPVLRVGNEQFF. DNA of the CDR3: TGTGCCAGCTCACCGGTGCTCAGGGTAGGGAATGAGCAGTTCTTC. The chain joins TRBV18 to TRBJ2-1; weak D call: TRBD1 (5 bases). Trimming shortened V by 3 bases and J by 7 bases, and 16 bases separated the two germline ends. Germline V gene sequence: CDR1 KGHSH, CDR2 LQKENI. This CDR3 spans 15 amino acids.

The chain couples TRBV2 to TRBJ2-7; TRBD1 matches 7 bases. The CDR3 loop spans 14 amino acids. Germline trimming cut 4 bases from V and 7 bases from J; bases unmatched to any gene: 10. CDR1 is SNHLY and CDR2 is FYNNEI in the germline V gene. Here the CDR3 reads CASSVARQGLEQYF. CDR3 nucleotides: TGTGCCAGCAGTGTCGCCCGACAGGGCTTGGAGCAGTACTTC.

The rearrangement uses TRBV18 and TRBJ2-7; D is unresolved. This CDR3 is built from 12 residues. Trimming left V 6 bases short and J 3 bases short, with 9 bases between. The V gene's germline CDR1 is KGHSH and CDR2 LQKENI. As DNA, the CDR3 is TGTGCCAGCTCCGGGTCGGGCTACGAGCAGTACTTC. Translation gives CASSGSGYEQYF.

This rearrangement joins TRBV4-3 to TRBJ2-3; D gene ambiguous. Trimming took 0 bases from V and 2 from J, leaving 9 bases between them. Germline V gene data show CDR1 as LGHNA and CDR2 as YSLEER. The CDR3 length is 15 residues. The DNA for the CDR3 is TGCGCCAGCAGCCAAGATAGCAGTTTCACAGATACGCAGTATTTT. Translating gives CASSQDSSFTDTQYF.

The chain combines TRBV29-1 with TRBJ1-1; D not resolved. CDR3 length equals 11 residues. V lost 6 bases and J lost 4, with 9 bases in between. Germline CDR1 reads SQVTM; CDR2 reads ANQGSEA. The CDR3 is CSVSRSTEAFF. For the CDR3, the DNA is TGCAGCGTCTCCCGGAGCACTGAAGCTTTCTTT.

The V gene is TRBV2, the J gene TRBJ1-1; TRBD1 is a possible D gene (5 bases). Germline V gene lookup returns CDR1 SNHLY and CDR2 FYNNEI. V lost 5 bases and J 0 bases, leaving 13 bases between the germline ends. The CDR3 runs to 15 residues. CDR3: CASSPRRELNTEAFF. In nucleotides, the CDR3 is TGTGCCAGCAGTCCACGCAGGGAATTGAACACTGAAGCTTTCTTT.

The rearrangement joins TRBV2 to TRBJ2-7, with a weak D call TRBD1 (5 bases). The CDR3 is 15 amino acids. The V end was cut by 4 bases, the J end by 6 bases, with 19 bases between. Germline CDR1 SNHLY, CDR2 FYNNEI. For the CDR3, the DNA is TGTGCCAGCAGTGCTCGCAGGGTCGGATTATCCGAGCAGTACTTC. Its translation: CASSARRVGLSEQYF.

This chain links TRBV5-1 with TRBJ2-7; 9 bases agree with TRBD1. The CDR3 is made up of 14 amino acids. Losses at the gene ends were 5 bases for V and 3 bases for J; bases not matched to a gene: 6. Germline V gene sequence: CDR1 SGHRS, CDR2 YFSETQ. CDR3 sequence reads: CASRTRQGDYEQYF. The CDR3 bases are TGCGCCAGCAGGACCCGACAGGGGGACTACGAGCAGTACTTC.

The V call is TRBV7-3, the J call TRBJ2-2, with 8 nucleotides matching TRBD1. From germline, CDR1 is SGHTA and CDR2 FQGTGA. The CDR3 is 17 amino acids. V shed 6 bases, J shed 7 bases, and the junction held 16 bases outside the gene matches. In DNA, the CDR3 is TGTGCCAGCAGTCCGCGGGCAGGGGGCCAGTTAAGCGGGGAGCTGTTTTTT. This sequence encodes CASSPRAGGQLSGELFF.